Below are 25 T cell receptor beta chains sequenced from a single sample in a study of blood T cell repertoires in COVID-19. Profiling relied on immunoSEQ multiplex PCR, and the TCRdb table lists in-frame clones only, not all of them. The data contain 330,000 or so clones, approximately 89% of them singletons. Source material: PBMCs or T cells enriched from blood (not recorded which). All receptors come from a man aged 40-50 years in a cohort exposed to, infected with or recovered from COVID-19 (not recorded which).

V and J are TRBV7-2 and TRBJ2-1; 12 bases line up with TRBD2. CDR1 and CDR2 (germline): SGHTA, FQGNSA. CDR3 size: 14 residues. V dropped 5 bases and J dropped 9; count of bases not matched to a gene: 5. The CDR3 nucleotides read TGTGCCAGCAGCCCTCGACTAGCGGGAGCTGAGCAGTTCTTC. Protein product: CASSPRLAGAEQFF.

The chain couples TRBV19 to TRBJ1-1; 8 nucleotides agree with TRBD1. This CDR3 has 15 amino acids. With 4 bases clipped from V and 5 bases from J, the junction kept 9 bases outside the gene matches. The V gene's germline CDR1 is LNHDA and CDR2 SQIVND (reference sequence). The DNA for the CDR3 is TGTGCCAGTAGTACGGACCAGGGGGCGCAGACTGAAGCTTTCTTT. It specifies CASSTDQGAQTEAFF. The whole variable domain, remainder taken from reference TRBV19 and TRBJ1-1, is DGGITQSPKYLFRKEGQNVTLSCEQNLNHDAMYWYRQDPGQGLRLIYYSQIVNDFQKGDIAEGYSVSREKKESFPLTVTSAQKNPTAFYLCASSTDQGAQTEAFFGQGTRLTVV.

This chain uses TRBV9 with TRBJ2-4; TRBD2 agrees at 12 bases. This CDR3 has 16 residues. Trimming took 3 bases from V and 6 from J; bases not matched to a gene: 7. Germline loops: CDR1 SGDLS, CDR2 YYNGEE. The DNA for the CDR3 is TGTGCCAGCAGCGCGGGGACTAGCGGGCCCGTAAACATTCAGTACTTC. Translation gives CASSAGTSGPVNIQYF. Supplemented by reference TRBV9 and TRBJ2-4, the full variable domain reads DSGVTQTPKHLITATGQRVTLRCSPRSGDLSVYWYQQSLDQGLQFLIQYYNGEERAKGNILERFSAQQFPDLHSELNLSSLELGDSALYFCASSAGTSGPVNIQYFGAGTRLSVL.

The chain couples TRBV19 to TRBJ2-3; the match to TRBD2 covers 12 bases. Unmatched junction bases numbered 4, after V lost 4 bases and J lost 2 bases. Germline values: CDR1 LNHDA, CDR2 SQIVND (reference sequence). CDR3 length: 16 residues. The CDR3 DNA sequence: TGTGCCAGTAGTAGGGGACTAGCGGGTTCCACAGATACGCAGTATTTT. It yields the protein CASSRGLAGSTDTQYF.

This chain links TRBV14 with TRBJ2-7; 7 positions agree with TRBD2. Germline CDR1 SGHDN, CDR2 FVKESK. V was clipped by 1 base and J by 3 bases; unmatched bases: 3. CDR3 length: 14 residues. The CDR3: CASSQGDYNYEQYF. CDR3 bases: TGTGCCAGCAGCCAAGGGGACTACAACTACGAGCAGTACTTC.

The chain has TRBV5-1 and TRBJ1-2; D is undetermined. This CDR3 is 13 amino acids long. Per germline, CDR1 SGHRS and CDR2 YFSETQ. V shed 4 bases and J shed 4 bases, with 11 bases lying between them. The CDR3 sequence is CASSPETRYGYTF. CDR3 DNA sequence: TGCGCCAGCAGCCCCGAGACACGCTATGGCTACACCTTC.

The chain recombines TRBV4-1 with TRBJ1-6; possible D gene TRBD1, 5 bases. Germline CDR1 is MGHRA and CDR2 is YSYEKL. The CDR3 contains 15 residues. V was trimmed by 1 base and J by 7 bases, leaving 11 bases between them. The chain's CDR3 is CASSQVERGNSPLHF. DNA of the CDR3: TGCGCCAGCAGCCAAGTGGAAAGGGGAAATTCACCCCTCCACTTT.

The chain recombines TRBV3-1 (or the pseudogene TRBV3-2) with TRBJ2-5; TRBD2 agrees at 8 bases. The CDR3 length is 13 residues. V was pared by 4 bases and J by 7 bases, with 5 bases of the junction left unmatched. Germline-derived CDR1 and CDR2 are LGHDT and YNNKEL (reference sequence). CDR3 sequence: CASSPDAGGTQYF. The CDR3 bases are TGTGCCAGCAGCCCGGACGCGGGGGGGACCCAGTACTTC.

The chain combines TRBV27 with TRBJ2-6; TRBD1 aligns across 9 bases. V lost 5 bases to trimming and J lost 0 bases; unmatched junction nucleotides: 5. Germline lookup yields CDR1 MNHEY and CDR2 SMNVEV (reference sequence). The CDR3 contains 17 residues. CDR3 protein: CASSPGQGSSGANVLTF. DNA for the CDR3: TGTGCCAGCAGTCCGGGACAGGGTTCCTCTGGGGCCAACGTCCTGACTTTC. Supplemented by reference TRBV27 and TRBJ2-6, the full variable domain reads EAQVTQNPRYLITVTGKKLTVTCSQNMNHEYMSWYRQDPGLGLRQIYYSMNVEVTDKGDVPEGYKVSRKEKRNFPLILESPSPNQTSLYFCASSPGQGSSGANVLTFGAGSRLTVL.

The chain is built from TRBV6-6 and TRBJ2-3, with a possible D match to TRBD1 (6 bases). CDR3 length equals 15 residues. Germline V gene sequence: CDR1 MNHNY, CDR2 SVGAGI (reference sequence). V lost 2 bases and J lost 1, with 10 bases in between. CDR3 amino acids: CASSYRDTRTDTQYF. The CDR3, as DNA: TGTGCCAGCAGTTACCGGGACACACGCACAGATACGCAGTATTTT.

This chain links TRBV7-9 with TRBJ1-2; D ambiguous. V gave up 1 base and J gave up 0 bases, with 12 bases separating them. This CDR3 comprises 16 residues. The germline V gene has CDR1 SEHNR and CDR2 FQNEAQ (reference sequence). The CDR3 region is CASSLVWERANYGYTF. Here the CDR3 DNA reads TGTGCCAGCAGCTTAGTTTGGGAGAGAGCTAACTATGGCTACACCTTC.

Worth noting for this clone: Other DNA sequences in this specimen translate into the identical CDR3. The rearrangement links TRBV18 to TRBJ1-2; 10 bases are shared with TRBD1. Germline V gene data show CDR1 as KGHSH and CDR2 as LQKENI. The V gene end was trimmed by 3 bases and the J gene end by 8 bases; junction bases not matched to a gene: 6. CDR3 size: 14 residues. The DNA of the CDR3 is TGTGCCAGCTCACCCGCCGGGACAGGGGAAGGCTACACCTTC. Residues: CASSPAGTGEGYTF.

This clone was counted once. The CDR3 sequence: CASSSLRGVSNTEAFF. DNA for the CDR3: TGTGCCAGCAGCTCACTCCGGGGGGTATCGAACACTGAAGCTTTCTTT. V and J are TRBV7-9 and TRBJ1-1; D might be TRBD1 (5 bases). Germline V gene data show CDR1 as SEHNR and CDR2 as FQNEAQ (reference sequence). Trimming left V 4 bases short and J 1 base short, with 16 bases between. The CDR3 extends over 16 amino acids. Filled out from reference TRBV7-9 and TRBJ1-1, the complete variable domain reads DTGVSQNPRHKITKRGQNVTFRCDPISEHNRLYWYRQTLGQGPEFLTYFQNEAQLEKSRLLSDRFSAERPKGSFSTLEIQRTEQGDSAMYLCASSSLRGVSNTEAFFGQGTRLTVV.

This sequence joins TRBV2 and TRBJ1-1; D might be TRBD1 (6 bases). Per the germline V gene, CDR1 is SNHLY and CDR2 is FYNNEI. V was pared by 8 bases and J by 2 bases, with 12 bases between. There are 13 residues in the CDR3. Here the CDR3 reads CASLVTGNTEAFF. DNA for the CDR3: TGTGCCAGCTTAGTGACAGGAAACACTGAAGCTTTCTTT.

This clone has just one count. CDR3 DNA sequence: TGTGCCAGCAGCGAATCTACGGGTAATTCACCCCTCCACTTT. This translates into CASSESTGNSPLHF. The V gene is TRBV6-4, the J gene TRBJ1-6; D is unclear. V was cut by 6 bases and J by 6 bases, with 12 bases left in between. The germline V gene has CDR1 MRHNA and CDR2 SNTAGT. The CDR3 runs to 14 residues.

The chain recombines TRBV27 with TRBJ1-1; tentative D call: TRBD1 (5 bases). The germline V gene encodes CDR1 MNHEY and CDR2 SMNVEV (reference sequence). CDR3 length: 13 amino acids. The V end lost 5 bases, the J end lost 7 bases, and 14 bases lay between the germline ends. The DNA of the CDR3 is TGTGCCAGCAGTACCTCTGGGGCCAGTGAAGCTTTCTTT. The encoded protein is CASSTSGASEAFF.

This CDR3 reads CASSPEAFGNTIYF. The CDR3 bases are TGCGCCAGCAGCCCGGAGGCGTTTGGAAACACCATATATTTT. The chain combines TRBV5-1 with TRBJ1-3; D is uncertain. CDR3 length: 14 amino acids. Trimming took off 4 bases at V and 3 bases at J, with 11 bases between the two ends. Germline lookup yields CDR1 SGHRS and CDR2 YFSETQ.

In its sample, this clone was seen once. The genes are TRBV28 and TRBJ2-2; TRBD1 matches 11 bases. Per germline, CDR1 MDHEN and CDR2 SYDVKM. The CDR3 has 16 amino acids. V shed 5 bases and J 7 bases; nucleotides not matched to a gene: 9. CDR3 nucleotides: TGTGCCAGCAGTCTCTCCTGGACAGGGGGCGTCGGGGAGCTGTTTTTT. Its translation: CASSLSWTGGVGELFF.

The V gene is TRBV7-9, the J gene TRBJ1-2, with TRBD1 matching over 8 bases. V was clipped by 7 bases and J by 10 bases; unmatched bases: 20. This CDR3 comprises 16 residues. Germline V gene data show CDR1 as SEHNR and CDR2 as FQNEAQ (reference sequence). The CDR3 region has the DNA TGTGCCAGCACCGGACAGGGCCTCGTATCCCTAGCCATCTACACCTTC. Its translation: CASTGQGLVSLAIYTF.

This chain uses TRBV7-2 with TRBJ2-3, with 11 nucleotides matching TRBD2. There are 15 residues in the CDR3. J gave up 6 bases and V 7 bases, and 9 bases lay outside the gene matches. From germline, CDR1 is SGHTA and CDR2 FQGNSA. The CDR3 is CASTLLAGGGDTQYF. The CDR3 bases are TGTGCCAGCACTCTTCTAGCGGGGGGAGGGGATACGCAGTATTTT.

On this clone: This sample also contains other DNA sequences that code for the same CDR3. V is TRBV5-1 and J is TRBJ1-2; D might be TRBD1 (6 bases). The V end lost 3 bases, the J end lost 2 bases, and 8 bases lay between the germline ends. CDR3 length equals 13 residues. The germline CDR1 and CDR2 sequences are SGHRS and YFSETQ. CDR3 residues: CASSSGTNYGYTF. CDR3 sequence (DNA): TGCGCCAGCAGCTCCGGGACAAACTATGGCTACACCTTC.

V usage is TRBV10-3 and J usage is TRBJ2-1; 9 positions agree with TRBD1. There are 14 residues in the CDR3. Germline values: CDR1 ENHRY, CDR2 SYGVKD. V gave up 10 bases and J gave up 0 bases; unmatched junction bases: 4. In nucleotides, the CDR3 is TGTGCCACAGGGACAGGGAGCTCCTACAATGAGCAGTTCTTC. Encoded protein: CATGTGSSYNEQFF.

The rearrangement uses TRBV9 and TRBJ1-2; a weak D match, TRBD1 (5 bases). Germline V gene lookup returns CDR1 SGDLS and CDR2 YYNGEE. The CDR3 sequence is 13 residues long. Trimming took 0 bases from V and 7 from J, leaving 10 bases between them. CDR3 sequence (DNA): TGTGCCAGCAGCGTAGCAGGGATGGTTGGCTACACCTTC. It is translated as CASSVAGMVGYTF.

This rearrangement joins TRBV7-2 to TRBJ2-2, with 12 bases identical to TRBD1. Germline assignment: CDR1 SGHTA and CDR2 FQGNSA. J lost 5 bases, V lost 6 bases, and 4 bases had no gene match. CDR3 size: 15 residues. The CDR3 sequence is CASSRDRGRTGELFF. For the CDR3, the DNA is TGTGCCAGCAGTCGGGACAGGGGGCGGACCGGGGAGCTGTTTTTT. Combining the CDR3 with reference TRBV7-2 and TRBJ2-2 gives the whole variable domain GAGVSQSPSNKVTEKGKDVELRCDPISGHTALYWYRQSLGQGLEFLIYFQGNSAPDKSGLPSDRFSAERTGGSVSTLTIQRTQQEDSAVYLCASSRDRGRTGELFFGEGSRLTVL.

Concerning this clone: This specimen includes other DNA sequences encoding the same CDR3. This chain connects TRBV10-1 to TRBJ2-7; the D gene is possibly TRBD2 (6 bases). Germline-derived CDR1 and CDR2 are WNHNN and SYGVQD (reference sequence). The CDR3 runs 13 residues. Trimming pared 2 bases from V and 1 base from J, leaving 6 bases between. The CDR3: CASSEGGSYEQYF. The CDR3 coding sequence is TGCGCCAGCAGTGAGGGGGGGTCCTACGAGCAGTACTTC.